The source of this T cell receptor (beta chain) is a study of cytomegalovirus exposure and HLA in healthy donors. Study results and caveats: One later analysis reportedly identified an Asian-associated ancestry cluster that showed fewer N-insertions than the approximately 700-donor mean.

Vbeta (60) and Jbeta (13) primers were used in the PCR. This table comes from immunoSEQ multiplex PCR, and its TCRdb copy is limited to in-frame clones, with some not included. The sample includes around 140,000 clones, roughly 72% seen only once; the top ten take approximately 1.8%. Of note for this clone: Its antigen is not known.

This CDR3 spans 13 amino acids. CDR1 is SNHLY and CDR2 is FYNNEI in the germline V gene. The V and J ends lost 5 bases and 0 bases respectively, with 5 bases between them. This TCR derives from a man aged 40-49 years in good health and CMV-seronegative. Sequenced input: PBMCs. The J gene is TRBJ2-1, the V gene TRBV2; D call uncertain. CDR3 region: CASSMASYNEQFF. The CDR3 DNA is TGTGCCAGCAGTATGGCCTCCTACAATGAGCAGTTCTTC.